Each of the 31 T cell receptor beta chains below was sequenced from the same sample in a study of blood T cell repertoires in COVID-19. The method was immunoSEQ multiplex PCR; TCRdb's version includes in-frame clones alone and lacks a portion of them. The table records under 200,000 clones, 65% to 85% of them present only once. The sample taken for sequencing was PBMCs or T cells enriched from blood (not recorded which). These receptors all stem from a woman aged 60-75 years who had recovered from COVID-19.

The chain is built from TRBV5-6 and TRBJ2-1, with 8 bases fitting TRBD1. Germline loops: CDR1 SGHDT, CDR2 YYEEEE. The CDR3 is 15 residues long. The ends lost 4 bases at V and 2 bases at J; junction bases unmatched: 5. DNA of the CDR3: TGTGCCAGCAGCACCAGGGGGCATACCTACAATGAGCAGTTCTTC. Protein: CASSTRGHTYNEQFF.

This clone occurred once. The chain has TRBV29-1 and TRBJ2-5; the D gene is possibly TRBD2 (5 bases). Trimming shortened V by 4 bases and J by 9 bases, and 15 bases separated the two germline ends. This CDR3 has 12 residues. Germline CDR1 SQVTM, CDR2 ANQGSEA. As DNA, the CDR3 is TGCAGCGTTGTGCATTGGGCGAGGGCCCAGTACTTC. As protein: CSVVHWARAQYF.

This clone has more than one count but fewer than ten. The chain links TRBV3-1 (or the pseudogene TRBV3-2) to TRBJ2-1; 8 bases match TRBD2. Germline V gene sequence: CDR1 LGHDT, CDR2 YNNKEL (reference sequence). This CDR3 spans 15 amino acids. V shed 1 base and J 7 bases; nucleotides not matched to a gene: 6. CDR3 sequence (DNA): TGTGCCAGCAGCCAAGGCGGGGGGCCCCGGAATGAGCAGTTCTTC. It specifies CASSQGGGPRNEQFF.

The V and J genes are TRBV10-3 and TRBJ1-2; D ambiguous. CDR1 is ENHRY and CDR2 is SYGVKD in the germline V gene. This CDR3 is built from 15 residues. V dropped 3 bases and J dropped 0 bases, with 11 bases sitting between them. The CDR3 DNA reads as TGTGCCATCAGTGACAGGCTATCCTCTAACTATGGCTACACCTTC. Its protein product is CAISDRLSSNYGYTF.

The V and J genes are TRBV2 and TRBJ2-3, with 13 bases fitting TRBD2. The CDR3 has 14 residues. V shed 8 bases, J shed 1 base, and the junction held 0 bases outside the gene matches. CDR1 is SNHLY and CDR2 is FYNNEI in the germline V gene. The chain's CDR3 is CASGLAGGTDTQYF. In nucleotides, the CDR3 is TGTGCCAGCGGACTAGCGGGGGGCACAGATACGCAGTATTTT.

V and J are TRBV2 and TRBJ2-2; D might be TRBD1 (6 bases). Deletions cut 6 bases from V and 2 bases from J, with 13 bases between. Germline CDR1 reads SNHLY; CDR2 reads FYNNEI. The CDR3 loop spans 15 amino acids. In DNA form, the CDR3 reads TGTGCCAGCAGCGCCGGGACACCTAACACCGGGGAGCTGTTTTTT. Protein product: CASSAGTPNTGELFF.

This sequence joins TRBV5-4 and TRBJ2-3; 8 bases are a match to TRBD2. Germline CDR1 reads SGHNT; CDR2 reads YYREEE (reference sequence). V gave up 10 bases and J gave up 2 bases; unmatched junction bases: 6. The CDR3 length is 13 residues. CDR3 residues: CAGGLGPTDTQYF. CDR3 DNA: TGTGCCGGGGGACTAGGGCCCACAGATACGCAGTATTTT.

The chain uses TRBV5-4 and TRBJ2-3, with D tentatively TRBD2 (6 bases). Germline CDR1 and CDR2: SGHNT and YYREEE (reference sequence). The CDR3 has 15 residues. Trimming removed 4 bases from V and 5 bases from J, with 17 bases in between. The CDR3 DNA reads as TGTGCCAGCAGCCCGGATGGCGGGAACAGAGATACGCAGTATTTT. It yields the protein CASSPDGGNRDTQYF.

The chain links TRBV5-1 to TRBJ2-1, with 10 bases aligning to TRBD2. The CDR3 totals 15 residues. With 0 bases clipped from V and 15 bases from J, the junction kept 12 bases outside the gene matches. CDR1 and CDR2 from the germline V gene are SGHRS and YFSETQ. CDR3 region: CASSLVLAGEEERFF. CDR3 nucleotide sequence: TGCGCCAGCAGCTTGGTCCTAGCGGGAGAGGAGGAGAGGTTCTTC.

This rearrangement joins TRBV25-1 to TRBJ2-5; no clear D. The V and J ends lost 5 bases and 2 bases respectively, with 6 bases between them. The germline CDR1 and CDR2 sequences are MGHDK and SYGVNS. CDR3 length: 12 residues. The CDR3 DNA follows: TGTGCCAGCAGTATTGCGCAAGAGACCCAGTACTTC. As protein: CASSIAQETQYF.

The chain employs TRBV28 and TRBJ1-2; 7 bases line up with TRBD1. The CDR3 runs 13 residues. The V gene end was trimmed by 6 bases and the J gene end by 6 bases; junction bases not matched to a gene: 7. Germline V lookup: CDR1 MDHEN, CDR2 SYDVKM. This chain's CDR3 is CASRGTASNGYTF. The CDR3 DNA reads as TGTGCCAGCAGGGGGACAGCGTCAAATGGCTACACCTTC.

The V gene is TRBV12-3 or TRBV12-4, the J gene TRBJ2-5, with D possibly TRBD1 on 5 matching bases. Between the trimmed V and J ends, which lost 6 bases and 2 bases, there was a span of 10 bases. The length of the CDR3 is 13 residues. The CDR3 DNA sequence: TGTGCCAGCAGACCGACAGCACAAGAGACCCAGTACTTC. Translated, it gives CASRPTAQETQYF.

The chain joins TRBV28 to TRBJ2-1; 12 bases fit TRBD2. CDR3 length: 17 amino acids. V was clipped by 0 bases and J by 3 bases; unmatched bases: 3. Germline lookup yields CDR1 MDHEN and CDR2 SYDVKM. CDR3 DNA sequence: TGTGCCAGCAGTTTATGGGCTAGCGGGGGGGGCTACAATGAGCAGTTCTTC. This gives the protein CASSLWASGGGYNEQFF.

The chain recombines TRBV19 with TRBJ2-4; D unresolved. Trimming removed 3 bases at V and 0 bases at J, with 6 bases between. The CDR3 has 14 amino acids. Germline V gene sequence: CDR1 LNHDA, CDR2 SQIVND (reference sequence). The CDR3 spells CASSISLAKNIQYF. The CDR3 nucleotides read TGTGCCAGTAGTATCAGTTTAGCCAAAAACATTCAGTACTTC.

This clone is a singleton in its sample. V and J are TRBV9 and TRBJ1-2; D remains unclear. Germline loops: CDR1 SGDLS, CDR2 YYNGEE. V lost 4 bases and J lost 6, with 16 bases in between. The CDR3 is 14 residues long. CDR3 DNA sequence: TGTGCCAGCAGCCCAAGAGGGATTGAGGATGGCTACACCTTC. It is translated as CASSPRGIEDGYTF.

CDR3 sequence (DNA): TGTGCCAGCAGCAACCTGGTAACGGGAGTCTACAATGAGCAGTTCTTC. As protein: CASSNLVTGVYNEQFF. The rearrangement uses TRBV14 and TRBJ2-1; a possible D gene is TRBD2 (6 bases). The germline gives CDR1 SGHDN, CDR2 FVKESK. The CDR3 is made up of 16 amino acids. Trimming pared 5 bases from V and 3 bases from J, leaving 17 bases between.

This clone was observed once. The chain couples TRBV6-5 to TRBJ2-7; possibly TRBD2 for D (6 bases). V lost 5 bases and J lost 3, with 17 bases in between. Germline assignment: CDR1 MNHEY and CDR2 SVGAGI. The CDR3 contains 15 residues. The CDR3 sequence is CASSKYSGANYEQYF. In nucleotides, the CDR3 is TGTGCCAGCAGTAAGTATAGCGGAGCCAACTACGAGCAGTACTTC.

The rearrangement uses TRBV2 and TRBJ1-6; no clear D. In germline, CDR1 is SNHLY, CDR2 FYNNEI. V was cut by 7 bases and J by 8 bases, with 15 bases left in between. The CDR3 sequence is 14 residues long. CDR3 coding DNA: TGTGCCAGCAACCGGGAGTTCGTCGATTCACCCCTCCACTTT. This translates into CASNREFVDSPLHF.

V and J are TRBV27 and TRBJ1-5; TRBD1 agrees at 9 bases. The V segment lost 7 bases and the J segment 2 bases; nucleotides outside the gene matches: 3. Germline V gene sequence: CDR1 MNHEY, CDR2 SMNVEV (reference sequence). This CDR3 is 14 amino acids long. CDR3 amino acids: CASTRTGGNQPQHF. For the CDR3, the DNA is TGTGCCAGCACCCGGACAGGGGGCAATCAGCCCCAGCATTTT.

The V gene is TRBV11-2, the J gene TRBJ1-2; D perhaps matches TRBD1 (6 bases). Per germline, CDR1 SGHAT and CDR2 FQNNGV. Trimming cost V 5 bases and J 5 bases, with 12 bases left between them. The CDR3 covers 13 residues. The CDR3, as DNA: TGTGCCAGCAGCAACGGGACATCATATGGCTACACCTTC. Its translation is CASSNGTSYGYTF.

The chain links TRBV5-1 to TRBJ2-2; TRBD2 aligns across 9 bases. The V gene end was trimmed by 4 bases and the J gene end by 6 bases; junction bases not matched to a gene: 13. This CDR3 contains 17 residues. Looked up from germline, CDR1 is SGHRS and CDR2 is YFSETQ. The CDR3 DNA follows: TGCGCCAGCAGCCCCCTTCCCTCTAGCGGGGTCCCCGGGGAGCTGTTTTTT. The encoded protein is CASSPLPSSGVPGELFF.

There are a few counts of this clone. The V gene is TRBV7-8, the J gene TRBJ1-4; 7 bases line up with TRBD1. There are 14 residues in the CDR3. Germline CDR1 SGHVS, CDR2 FQNEAQ. V dropped 5 bases and J dropped 2; count of bases not matched to a gene: 2. In DNA, the CDR3 is TGTGCCAGCAGCCGGGGACAGACTAATGAAAAACTGTTTTTT. Protein product: CASSRGQTNEKLFF. The full variable domain, rest sourced from reference TRBV7-8 and TRBJ1-4, is GAGVSQSPRYKVAKRGQDVALRCDPISGHVSLFWYQQALGQGPEFLTYFQNEAQLDKSGLPSDRFFAERPEGSVSTLKIQRTQQEDSAVYLCASSRGQTNEKLFFGSGTQLSVL.

The V gene is TRBV30, the J gene TRBJ1-5, with TRBD1 identical over 7 bases. The CDR3 runs to 14 residues. Germline V gene lookup returns CDR1 GTSNPN and CDR2 SVGIG (reference sequence). J gave up 8 bases and V 1 base, and 8 bases lay outside the gene matches. The chain's CDR3 is CAWSGAGGFEPQHF. The CDR3 nucleotides read TGTGCCTGGAGTGGAGCAGGGGGTTTTGAGCCCCAGCATTTT.

This clone has a single count. The rearrangement joins TRBV18 to TRBJ2-2; the D gene is possibly TRBD2 (5 bases). Trimming pared 7 bases from V and 1 base from J, leaving 10 bases between. The CDR3 consists of 14 residues. Looked up from germline, CDR1 is KGHSH and CDR2 is LQKENI. CDR3 sequence reads: CASFRRENTGELFF. The CDR3 DNA reads as TGTGCCAGCTTCCGTCGGGAGAACACCGGGGAGCTGTTTTTT.

This clone was observed a single time. V usage is TRBV7-9 and J usage is TRBJ2-1; 9 positions agree with TRBD2. The CDR3 loop spans 17 amino acids. The germline gives CDR1 SEHNR, CDR2 FQNEAQ (reference sequence). V lost 5 bases, J lost 5 bases, and 13 bases stayed unmatched. Written as DNA, the CDR3 is TGTGCCAGCAGCCAACCCATGGGTAGCGGGAGCGACAATGAGCAGTTCTTC. It translates to CASSQPMGSGSDNEQFF. Full variable domain (remainder filled in from reference TRBV7-9 and TRBJ2-1): DTGVSQNPRHKITKRGQNVTFRCDPISEHNRLYWYRQTLGQGPEFLTYFQNEAQLEKSRLLSDRFSAERPKGSFSTLEIQRTEQGDSAMYLCASSQPMGSGSDNEQFFGPGTRLTVL.

This clone was observed a handful of times. V is TRBV27 and J is TRBJ2-2, with a possible D match to TRBD1 (6 bases). The V end lost 5 bases, the J end lost 3 bases, and 10 bases lay between the germline ends. CDR3 length: 14 residues. In germline, CDR1 is MNHEY, CDR2 SMNVEV (reference sequence). The CDR3 bases are TGTGCCAGCAGTCTAAACAGGGACACCGGGGAGCTGTTTTTT. It yields the protein CASSLNRDTGELFF.

In the case of this clone: At one of its ends the junction is not consistent with the germline gene, which may arise from a read error. This chain joins TRBV7-2 and TRBJ2-4; 10 bases match TRBD2. The length of the CDR3 is 17 residues. Germline V gives CDR1 SGHTA, CDR2 FQGNSA. CDR3 amino acids: CASSSLGTSATKSIQYF. The DNA of the CDR3 is TGTGCCAGCAGCTCGCTTGGGACTAGCGCCACCAAAAGCATTCAGTACTTC.

The chain joins TRBV24-1 to TRBJ2-5; TRBD2 agrees at 7 bases. This CDR3 region has 14 residues. V shed 4 bases, J shed 5 bases, and the junction held 6 bases outside the gene matches. CDR1 and CDR2 from the germline V gene are KGHDR and SFDVKD. The CDR3 sequence is CATSEPGGQETQYF. Written as DNA, the CDR3 is TGTGCCACCAGTGAGCCGGGGGGTCAGGAGACCCAGTACTTC.

CDR3 sequence (DNA): TGTGCCAGCAGTATCAGGGGAGCTAACTATGGCTACACCTTC. Protein product: CASSIRGANYGYTF. The V and J genes are TRBV27 and TRBJ1-2; the D gene is possibly TRBD1 (6 bases). The V end lost 5 bases, the J end lost 0 bases, and 10 bases lay between the germline ends. Germline V gene data show CDR1 as MNHEY and CDR2 as SMNVEV (reference sequence). The CDR3 spans 14 residues.

The genes are TRBV5-1 and TRBJ2-7; TRBD2 might be the D (7 bases). With 4 bases removed from V and 2 bases from J, the gap between germline ends came to 13 bases. This CDR3 contains 14 residues. Germline V gene data show CDR1 as SGHRS and CDR2 as YFSETQ. CDR3 sequence reads: CASSGGGYPYEQYF. CDR3 DNA: TGCGCCAGCAGCGGCGGGGGCTACCCCTACGAGCAGTACTTC.

V usage is TRBV2 and J usage is TRBJ1-5; D may be TRBD1 (5 bases). CDR3 length: 15 residues. V lost 1 base to trimming and J lost 3 bases, with 10 bases between them. The germline V gene encodes CDR1 SNHLY and CDR2 FYNNEI. In nucleotides, the CDR3 is TGTGCCAGCAGTGAAGGGTTGGGGCTCAATCAGCCCCAGCATTTT. Its translation is CASSEGLGLNQPQHF.